This entry features one TCR beta chain sequence. What it binds is not known. Germline CDR1 reads DFQATT; CDR2 reads SNEGSKA (reference sequence). This CDR3 has 16 amino acids. V lost 6 bases and J 3 bases, leaving 20 bases between the germline ends. This sample is part of a study of regulatory T cells in long-lasting Graves disease. Findings and caveats of the study: Fewer public clonotypes were shared by new patients (966) than by persistent patients (about 3,000).

This sample's time point: newly diagnosed GD, antithyroid drugs for less than 3 months. Preparation of the TCR library used RNA extracted from PBMCs. It was an endocrinology department in Xi'an, China, that provided the patients. CDR3 regions were amplified by Arm-PCR using iRepertoire HTBI primers to build TCR beta libraries. MiXCR, run by TCRdb on the multiplex PCR reads, gives a single entry per CDR3 protein. This table holds 450,000 to 500,000 distinct CDR3 sequences, around 15% found once. These records were also assigned to another study, of T cells in Graves' hyperthyroidism and ophthalmopathy. That source adds: Graves' hyperthyroidism qualified as stable when ophthalmopathy did not progress within 18 months. First-round RT-PCR of the TCR CDR3 relied on the HTBI primer set.

Sequenced here: peripheral blood mononuclear cells (PBMCs), sampled at new diagnosis, from a patient treated with antithyroid drugs. This sequence was found in a man aged 35-49 years with Graves disease. V gene TRBV20-1 combines with J gene TRBJ2-2; D is perhaps TRBD1 or TRBD2 (5 bases each). As DNA, the CDR3 is TGCAGTGCCCGAGATGGGGGACGACCCGACACCGGGGAGCTGTTTTTT. Its protein product is CSARDGGRPDTGELFF.